This is a list of T cell receptor beta chains from one sample in a study of blood T cells in healthy people across ages. Each CDR3 protein is one row after TCRdb ran MiXCR on the 5' RACE reads. This sample carries about 1.4 million distinct CDR3 sequences, approximately 59% of them seen once, and the ten largest clones take 5.5% to 8%. The sample comprised blood. These receptor sequences come from a man aged 18 to 30 in good health. The CDR3 runs from the conserved cysteine through the conserved F or W. The order of the fields is J gene, D gene, clone size, V gene, CDR3 DNA, CDR3 protein. D genes are given only for firm matches. Only some rows state a clone size, as once, few, many or a class for expanded clones.

j_gene: TRBJ2-7
d_gene: TRBD2
abundance: NA
v_gene: TRBV2
CDR3nt: TGTGCCAGCAGTGAGAGGGGGACTAGCGCCTACGAGCAGTACTTC
CDR3aa: CASSERGTSAYEQYF

j_gene: TRBJ1-2
d_gene: TRBD1
abundance: NA
v_gene: TRBV6-5
CDR3nt: TGTGCCAGCAGTAGGACCTCGGGACAGATCAACTATGGCTACACCTTC
CDR3aa: CASSRTSGQINYGYTF

j_gene: TRBJ2-7
d_gene: NA
abundance: few
v_gene: TRBV7-2
CDR3nt: TGTGCCAGCAGCTTAGCCCCCCGGGGCCCAACATCTTACGAGCAGTACTTC
CDR3aa: CASSLAPRGPTSYEQYF

j_gene: TRBJ2-5
d_gene: NA
abundance: few
v_gene: TRBV12-3/TRBV12-4
CDR3nt: TGTGCCAGCACCCTGAGTAGCGGCCAAGAGACCCAGTACTTC
CDR3aa: CASTLSSGQETQYF

j_gene: TRBJ1-2
d_gene: TRBD1
abundance: NA
v_gene: TRBV27
CDR3nt: TGCGCCAGCAGTCCTCGGACAGGGTCCTCCTATGGCTACACCTTC
CDR3aa: CASSPRTGSSYGYTF

j_gene: TRBJ1-1
d_gene: NA
abundance: NA
v_gene: TRBV5-6
CDR3nt: TGTGCCAGCAGCTTGTGGAACTATGAAGCTTTCTTT
CDR3aa: CASSLWNYEAFF

j_gene: TRBJ2-7
d_gene: TRBD1
abundance: NA
v_gene: TRBV20-1
CDR3nt: TGCAGTGCCCTGGACAGGGGCGCCTACGAGCAGTACTTC
CDR3aa: CSALDRGAYEQYF

j_gene: TRBJ1-1
d_gene: TRBD1
abundance: NA
v_gene: TRBV6-1
CDR3nt: TGTGCCAGCAGTGAGGGACAGGGACTCACTGAAGCTTTCTTT
CDR3aa: CASSEGQGLTEAFF

j_gene: TRBJ2-7
d_gene: TRBD1
abundance: NA
v_gene: TRBV6-6
CDR3nt: TGTGCCAGCAGTAGGACAGGGGATATCCACGAGCAGTACTTC
CDR3aa: CASSRTGDIHEQYF

j_gene: TRBJ1-1
d_gene: NA
abundance: NA
v_gene: TRBV27
CDR3nt: TGTGCCAGCAGGCAAGGTCCCCGGACGACTGAAGCTTTCTTT
CDR3aa: CASRQGPRTTEAFF